These 24 T cell receptor beta chains came from one sample sequenced in a study of blood T cells in healthy people across ages. A J-beta primer mix and a sample-barcoded 5' primer were used in a second PCR of roughly 6 to 12 cycles. In TCRdb, the 5' RACE reads were re-called with MiXCR into one record per CDR3 protein. The table has about 650,000 distinct CDR3 sequences, about 30% seen once. What was sequenced was blood. These receptor sequences come from a woman older than 75 in good health.

This clonotype was found once. A much larger clone is a single base away; this may be a read error. The V gene is TRBV30, the J gene TRBJ1-2; TRBD1 aligns across 8 bases. The germline V gene has CDR1 GTSNPN and CDR2 SVGIG (reference sequence). The CDR3 covers 11 residues. V trimming: 4 bases; J trimming: 12 bases; junction bases outside the gene matches: 7. This CDR3 is CAWTDRAGNTF. Here the CDR3 DNA reads TGTGCCTGGACGGACAGGGCGGGCAACACCTTC.

The chain links TRBV20-1 to TRBJ2-7; D might be TRBD1 or TRBD2, each matching 6 bases. Germline CDR1 is DFQATT and CDR2 is SNEGSKA (reference sequence). Trimming cost V 3 bases and J 4 bases, with 28 bases left between them. This CDR3 has 18 amino acids. The CDR3 DNA is TGCAGTGCTAGGACTGAGGGGGGTCTCTGGGGGGCGCTTTACGAGCAGTACTTC. Amino acid sequence: CSARTEGGLWGALYEQYF.

Of note for this clonotype: This may be a read error, as it is one base from a much larger clone. The genes are TRBV5-6 and TRBJ1-2; possibly TRBD1 for D (5 bases). V shed 1 base and J shed 7 bases, with 14 bases lying between them. In germline, CDR1 is SGHDT, CDR2 YYEEEE. The CDR3 is 14 amino acids. CDR3 sequence (DNA): TGTGCCAGCAGCTTGATACTCGGGGCTGGTGGCTACACCTTC. Encoded protein: CASSLILGAGGYTF.

As to this clonotype: This may be a read error, as it is one base from a much larger clone. The rearrangement links TRBV5-5 to TRBJ1-1; D gene ambiguous. This CDR3 spans 14 amino acids. The V end was cut by 3 bases, the J end by 0 bases, with 9 bases between. The germline CDR1 and CDR2 sequences are SGHKS and YYEKEE (reference sequence). The CDR3 here is CASSSKQLNTEAFF. CDR3 DNA sequence: TGTGCCAGCAGCTCGAAACAGCTGAACACTGAAGCTTTCTTT.

The DNA for the CDR3 is TGTGCCAGCAGCCGAACAACTAGCGGGGGGCTGGGTACGCAGTATTTT. Amino acid sequence: CASSRTTSGGLGTQYF. V and J are TRBV7-3 and TRBJ2-3, with TRBD2 matching 12 bases. The CDR3 consists of 16 residues. Looked up from germline, CDR1 is SGHTA and CDR2 is FQGTGA. V shed 5 bases, J shed 8 bases, and the junction held 11 bases outside the gene matches. The full variable domain, completed using reference TRBV7-3 and TRBJ2-3, is GAGVSQTPSNKVTEKGKYVELRCDPISGHTALYWYRQSLGQGPEFLIYFQGTGAADDSGLPNDRFFAVRPEGSVSTLKIQRTERGDSAVYLCASSRTTSGGLGTQYFGPGTRLTVL.

This clonotype was seen many times. V usage is TRBV5-1 and J usage is TRBJ1-2; 7 nucleotides align to TRBD1. The V gene end was trimmed by 3 bases and the J gene end by 5 bases; junction bases not matched to a gene: 4. Germline lookup yields CDR1 SGHRS and CDR2 YFSETQ. The CDR3 has 13 residues. CDR3 DNA: TGCGCCAGCAGCTCGACACAGGGGTATGGCTACACCTTC. It translates to CASSSTQGYGYTF.

This clonotype was found a few times. The CDR3 loop is CASSLVWTGSEKLFF. The CDR3 DNA follows: TGTGCCAGCAGCTTAGTTTGGACAGGGTCCGAAAAACTGTTTTTT. This chain uses TRBV7-2 with TRBJ1-4, with 8 bases lining up with TRBD1. In germline, CDR1 is SGHTA, CDR2 FQGNSA. This CDR3 is 15 amino acids long. Trimming removed 1 base from V and 8 bases from J; junction bases left unmatched: 6.

In its sample, this clonotype was seen many times. The genes are TRBV4-3 and TRBJ1-2; tentatively, D is TRBD1 (5 bases). The CDR3 is 15 residues long. V shed 1 base and J shed 4 bases, with 13 bases lying between them. Per germline, CDR1 LGHNA and CDR2 YSLEER. CDR3 sequence reads: CASSQVGTGAYGYTF. The DNA of the CDR3 is TGCGCCAGCAGCCAAGTGGGGACCGGGGCCTATGGCTACACCTTC.

This clonotype was found many times. The V and J genes are TRBV5-1 and TRBJ2-7, with 10 bases identical to TRBD1. Germline-derived CDR1 and CDR2 are SGHRS and YFSETQ. The V gene end was trimmed by 5 bases and the J gene end by 0 bases; junction bases not matched to a gene: 14. The CDR3 length is 18 residues. The CDR3: CASSRTGGPPGGSYEQYF. The CDR3 region has the DNA TGCGCCAGCAGTCGGACAGGGGGACCTCCCGGCGGCTCCTACGAGCAGTACTTC.

This clonotype was seen a handful of times. A read error may explain this, as a much larger clone is one base away. The chain combines TRBV20-1 with TRBJ2-5, with TRBD1 matching over 10 bases. Per germline, CDR1 DFQATT and CDR2 SNEGSKA (reference sequence). The ends lost 0 bases at V and 7 bases at J; junction bases unmatched: 5. The CDR3 is 14 amino acids. CDR3 sequence reads: CSARDGQGGVTQYF. The CDR3 DNA reads as TGCAGTGCTAGAGATGGACAGGGGGGGGTGACCCAGTACTTC.

This clonotype was detected many times. The chain couples TRBV20-1 to TRBJ1-2; D is undetermined. CDR1 and CDR2 (germline): DFQATT, SNEGSKA (reference sequence). This CDR3 spans 15 amino acids. The ends were cut back, 0 bases at V and 5 bases at J, with 16 bases in the middle. The CDR3 DNA reads as TGCAGTGCTAGAGATCCCCGAGGAGCCACGTATGGCTACACCTTC. Protein: CSARDPRGATYGYTF.

As concerns this clonotype: A read error may be the cause here, since a much bigger clone is one base away. The chain has TRBV7-3 and TRBJ2-1; D not resolved. The CDR3 totals 15 residues. Germline CDR1 reads SGHTA; CDR2 reads FQGTGA. For the CDR3, the DNA is TGTGCCAGCAGCTTAACACAAGCGATGTACAGTGAGCAGTTCTTC. Its translation is CASSLTQAMYSEQFF.

Many counts were recorded for this clonotype. This rearrangement joins TRBV2 to TRBJ1-5; D is perhaps TRBD1 (5 bases). Germline values: CDR1 SNHLY, CDR2 FYNNEI. The CDR3 runs 12 residues. V was trimmed by 7 bases and J by 5 bases, leaving 9 bases between them. CDR3 in amino acids: CASTLGDQPQHF. CDR3 DNA: TGTGCCAGCACCCTGGGGGATCAGCCCCAGCATTTT.

Of note for this clonotype: A read error may be the cause here, since a much bigger clone is one base away. The rearrangement uses TRBV12-3 or TRBV12-4 and TRBJ1-4; no clear D gene. This CDR3 spans 12 amino acids. The CDR3: CASMVLGRKRFF. In nucleotides, the CDR3 is TGTGCCAGCATGGTTTTGGGGAGAAAACGGTTTTTT.

For this clonotype: A read error may explain this, as a much larger clone is one base away. This rearrangement joins TRBV20-1 to TRBJ2-5; 9 nucleotides agree with TRBD2. Trimming took 2 bases from V and 11 from J; bases not matched to a gene: 21. CDR3 length: 17 residues. The germline gives CDR1 DFQATT, CDR2 SNEGSKA (reference sequence). The CDR3 loop reads CSARKAGGAPWNNEQYF. CDR3 sequence (DNA): TGCAGTGCTAGAAAAGCGGGGGGCGCCCCGTGGAACAATGAGCAGTACTTC.

This clonotype was detected ten times or more. The chain employs TRBV21-1 and TRBJ2-5; the D call TRBD1 from the table was never checked on the DNA. TRBV21-1 represents a pseudogene. The CDR3 runs to 15 residues. CDR3 in amino acids: CASSKAGGQQETQYF. For the CDR3, the DNA is TGTGCCAGCAGCAAAGCGGGCGGACAGCAAGAGACCCAGTACTTC.

The sample holds a few counts of this clonotype. The V and J genes are TRBV7-9 and TRBJ1-1; the match to TRBD1 covers 7 bases. CDR3 length: 14 amino acids. After removal of 5 bases from V and 1 base from J, the junction contained 4 bases not matched to a gene. From germline, CDR1 is SEHNR and CDR2 FQNEAQ (reference sequence). The CDR3 reads CASSAGQKNTEAFF. CDR3 DNA sequence: TGTGCCAGCAGCGCGGGACAGAAGAACACTGAAGCTTTCTTT.

The chain combines TRBV7-9 with TRBJ2-3, with 9 positions matching TRBD1. The CDR3 has 14 residues. The germline V gene has CDR1 SEHNR and CDR2 FQNEAQ (reference sequence). With V trimmed by 5 bases and J by 5 bases, 5 bases remained unmatched. CDR3 nucleotide sequence: TGTGCCAGCAGCGGCGACAGGGGGGTAGATACGCAGTATTTT. It specifies CASSGDRGVDTQYF.

The J gene is TRBJ2-3, the V gene TRBV12-3 or TRBV12-4; 8 positions agree with TRBD2. The CDR3 covers 17 residues. After removal of 4 bases from V and 5 bases from J, the junction contained 14 bases not matched to a gene. CDR3 in DNA: TGTGCCAGCAGTTCAACCCCAGGAGCGGGGGCTGGAGATACGCAGTATTTT. This codes for CASSSTPGAGAGDTQYF.

The chain recombines TRBV24-1 with TRBJ2-1; the D gene is possibly TRBD1 (5 bases). Trimming took 7 bases from V and 5 from J, leaving 8 bases between them. Germline values: CDR1 KGHDR, CDR2 SFDVKD. There are 12 residues in the CDR3. The CDR3 reads CATRGLDNEQFF. DNA for the CDR3: TGTGCCACCAGGGGGCTAGACAATGAGCAGTTCTTC.

The chain links TRBV20-1 to TRBJ2-7, with 8 bases matching TRBD2. Matching the DNA end better, TRBJ2-5 makes the J call doubtful. The CDR3 is 15 residues long. The V gene's germline CDR1 is DFQATT and CDR2 SNEGSKA (reference sequence). The CDR3, as DNA: TGCAGTGCTAGAGAGCCAGGACTAGCAGCCTTGACCCAGTACTTC. It is translated as CSAREPGLAALTQYF.

The chain couples TRBV2 to TRBJ2-3; tentatively, D is TRBD2 (5 bases). The CDR3 contains 14 residues. From germline, CDR1 is SNHLY and CDR2 FYNNEI. The V and J ends lost 6 bases and 0 bases respectively, with 10 bases between them. This CDR3 is CASREAWSTDTQYF. CDR3 DNA: TGTGCCAGCAGGGAGGCCTGGAGCACAGATACGCAGTATTTT.

This clonotype was recorded at least ten times. The chain is built from TRBV9 and TRBJ2-7, with TRBD1 matching 11 bases. With 3 bases clipped from V and 0 bases from J, the junction kept 8 bases outside the gene matches. The V gene's germline CDR1 is SGDLS and CDR2 YYNGEE. The CDR3 extends over 17 amino acids. The CDR3 DNA is TGTGCCAGCAGCGCCTCTTGGACAGGGGGCGCCTCCTACGAGCAGTACTTC. Its protein is CASSASWTGGASYEQYF.

This clonotype was counted many times. The rearrangement joins TRBV6-1 to TRBJ2-3; the D is unclear. Germline CDR1 and CDR2: MNHNS and SASEGT. This CDR3 is built from 13 residues. V lost 6 bases and J lost 2, with 9 bases in between. CDR3 sequence reads: CASSREITDTQYF. The CDR3 DNA follows: TGTGCCAGCAGCAGAGAGATCACAGATACGCAGTATTTT.